The present entry profiles one T cell receptor (beta chain) with its context. The sample belongs to a study of blood T cells in healthy people across ages. V gave up 4 bases and J gave up 1 base, with 7 bases separating them. Germline values: CDR1 SNHLY, CDR2 FYNNEI. CDR3 length equals 13 residues. A sample-barcoded 5' primer and a J-beta primer mix were used in a second PCR of about 7 to 12 cycles. MiXCR, applied by TCRdb to the 5' RACE reads, yields one record per CDR3 protein. The data contain more than 500,000 distinct CDR3 sequences, 25% to 30% of them singletons. The gene calls are TRBV2 and TRBJ2-5, with D hard to call. Sequenced input: blood. The TCR comes from a woman in her 70s in good health. CDR3 amino acids: CASSVNGQETQYF. CDR3 DNA: TGTGCCAGCAGTGTGAACGGCCAAGAGACCCAGTACTTC.